This entry lists 27 T cell receptor beta chains sequenced from one sample in a study of blood T cell repertoires in COVID-19. Data came from immunoSEQ multiplex PCR; TCRdb stores just in-frame clones and leaves some out. The top ten hold under 4.5% of the sample, which has about 120,000 clones, 90% seen once. What was sequenced was peripheral blood. The source of these receptors is a woman aged 60-75 years with COVID-19, enrolled during active disease.

The CDR3 loop reads CASSPQGYYGYTF. Written as DNA, the CDR3 is TGTGCCAGCAGTCCACAGGGATACTATGGCTACACCTTC. The genes are TRBV6-5 and TRBJ1-2; TRBD1 is a possible D gene (6 bases). Germline loops: CDR1 MNHEY, CDR2 SVGAGI. This CDR3 comprises 13 residues. Deletions cut 5 bases from V and 3 bases from J, with 10 bases between.

This chain uses TRBV23-1 with TRBJ1-6; tentative D call: TRBD1 (5 bases). TRBV23-1 has ORF status, its function being uncertain. Trimming took off 7 bases at V and 0 bases at J, with 7 bases between the two ends. The CDR3 extends over 14 amino acids. CDR3 loop: CASIDSSYNSPLHF. CDR3 bases: TGCGCCAGCATTGACAGCTCCTATAATTCACCCCTCCACTTT.

The chain carries TRBV19 and TRBJ2-5; 7 nucleotides match TRBD1. Germline assignment: CDR1 LNHDA and CDR2 SQIVND (reference sequence). Trimming cost V 3 bases and J 4 bases; bases outside gene matches: 5. The CDR3 runs to 14 residues. CDR3 protein: CASSMRGRAETQYF. Written as DNA, the CDR3 is TGTGCCAGTAGTATGAGGGGGCGAGCAGAGACCCAGTACTTC.

CDR3 sequence reads: CASSAGGTNEKLFF. Written as DNA, the CDR3 is TGTGCCAGCAGCGCAGGGGGCACTAATGAAAAACTGTTTTTT. The V and J genes are TRBV9 and TRBJ1-4, with 8 positions matching TRBD1. Trimming at V came to 3 bases and at J to 2 bases, leaving 0 bases not matched to a gene. CDR3 size: 14 residues. Germline lookup yields CDR1 SGDLS and CDR2 YYNGEE.

The chain has TRBV30 and TRBJ1-1, with a possible D match to TRBD1 (5 bases). Trimming shortened V by 0 bases and J by 10 bases, and 15 bases separated the two germline ends. Per germline, CDR1 GTSNPN and CDR2 SVGIG (reference sequence). CDR3 length equals 13 residues. CDR3: CAWSVLTRGGAFF. As DNA, the CDR3 is TGTGCCTGGAGTGTACTAACGAGGGGAGGAGCTTTCTTT.

V gene TRBV29-1 combines with J gene TRBJ2-2, with 7 nucleotides matching TRBD1. The CDR3 sequence is 13 residues long. Trimming removed 7 bases from V and 6 bases from J; junction bases left unmatched: 8. Germline values: CDR1 SQVTM, CDR2 ANQGSEA. The CDR3 DNA is TGCAGCGCCCGGACGGGACAGCCCGGGGAGCTGTTTTTT. Its protein is CSARTGQPGELFF.

J is TRBJ2-7 and V is TRBV15; tentatively, D is TRBD2 (5 bases). Germline V gene data show CDR1 as LNHNV and CDR2 as YYDKDF (reference sequence). The CDR3 contains 18 residues. Trimming left V 5 bases short and J 7 bases short, with 30 bases between. Here the CDR3 DNA reads TGTGCCACCAGCGAGAGACCTAGACGGACTCCCCTCTCGGATGAGCAGTACTTC. Amino acids: CATSERPRRTPLSDEQYF.

This rearrangement joins TRBV4-1 to TRBJ2-3, with TRBD1 matching over 7 bases. V was pared by 1 base and J by 3 bases, with 4 bases of the junction left unmatched. Germline CDR1 reads MGHRA; CDR2 reads YSYEKL. This CDR3 has 15 residues. The CDR3 here is CASSQVVQGTDTQYF. The CDR3 DNA sequence: TGCGCCAGCAGCCAAGTGGTACAGGGGACAGATACGCAGTATTTT.

This chain connects TRBV6-5 to TRBJ1-1; D uncertain. CDR3 length: 14 amino acids. Germline CDR1 MNHEY, CDR2 SVGAGI. V lost 5 bases, J lost 7 bases, and 17 bases lay in between. The CDR3: CASSKPSGSREAFF. For the CDR3, the DNA is TGTGCCAGCAGTAAGCCCTCGGGGAGCCGTGAAGCTTTCTTT.

V gene TRBV14 combines with J gene TRBJ1-6, with a tentative D call TRBD1 (5 bases). This CDR3 spans 17 amino acids. Germline CDR1 reads SGHDN; CDR2 reads FVKESK. Trimming removed 0 bases at V and 7 bases at J, with 16 bases between. CDR3 bases: TGTGCCAGCAGCCAAGAGACAGCACCTAGAGTAAATTCACCCCTCCACTTT. It encodes CASSQETAPRVNSPLHF.

The chain combines TRBV5-4 with TRBJ1-2; tentative D call: TRBD1 (6 bases). CDR1 is SGHNT, CDR2 YYREEE, per germline (reference sequence). V was cut by 0 bases and J by 7 bases, with 22 bases left in between. The CDR3 is made up of 17 amino acids. The CDR3 DNA sequence: TGTGCCAGCAGCTTGGAAGGAGTCGGCAGGGGAATTTCTGGCTACACCTTC. Translation: CASSLEGVGRGISGYTF.

The rearrangement joins TRBV5-6 to TRBJ2-1; D is possibly TRBD2 (5 bases). Germline V CDR1 and CDR2: SGHDT, YYEEEE. This CDR3 spans 15 amino acids. Trimming took 4 bases from V and 0 from J, leaving 11 bases between them. The CDR3 is CASSPDGNSYNEQFF. CDR3 sequence (DNA): TGTGCCAGCAGCCCTGACGGGAACTCCTACAATGAGCAGTTCTTC. Variable domain in full (rest from reference TRBV5-6 and TRBJ2-1): DAGVTQSPTHLIKTRGQQVTLRCSPKSGHDTVSWYQQALGQGPQFIFQYYEEEERQRGNFPDRFSGHQFPNYSSELNVNALLLGDSALYLCASSPDGNSYNEQFFGPGTRLTVL.

The chain joins TRBV18 to TRBJ2-4; 9 bases fit TRBD1. J was trimmed by 6 bases and V by 2 bases; bases with no gene match: 8. Germline V lookup: CDR1 KGHSH, CDR2 LQKENI. This CDR3 is 16 amino acids long. The CDR3 sequence is CASSPVAGTGRNIQYF. CDR3 bases: TGTGCCAGCTCACCAGTTGCCGGGACAGGGCGAAACATTCAGTACTTC.

The chain is built from TRBV7-8 and TRBJ1-5, with D uncertain. V was cut by 5 bases and J by 0 bases, with 8 bases left in between. The germline V gene has CDR1 SGHVS and CDR2 FQNEAQ. The CDR3 spans 14 residues. The CDR3 DNA is TGTGCCAGCAGCATCATAGATAGCAATCAGCCCCAGCATTTT. Residues: CASSIIDSNQPQHF.

CDR3 residues: CASSNSGANVLTF. CDR3 nucleotide sequence: TGTGCCAGCAGCAACTCTGGGGCCAACGTCCTGACTTTC. This chain uses TRBV12-3 or TRBV12-4 with TRBJ2-6; D uncertain. The CDR3 consists of 13 residues. V was cut by 6 bases and J by 0 bases, with 3 bases left in between.

The chain combines TRBV6-2 or TRBV6-3 with TRBJ2-4, with TRBD2 identical over 9 bases. The germline V gene encodes CDR1 MNHEY and CDR2 SVGEGT. There are 16 residues in the CDR3. V gave up 5 bases and J gave up 6 bases; unmatched junction bases: 11. CDR3 DNA: TGTGCCAGCAGTGAGGCGGGGGGGCTTTTAAGAAACATTCAGTACTTC. It encodes CASSEAGGLLRNIQYF.

The chain combines TRBV4-2 with TRBJ2-4, with a tentative D call TRBD2 (5 bases). CDR1 and CDR2 (germline): LGHNA, YNFKEQ. This CDR3 comprises 17 residues. Trimming stripped 1 base from V and 0 bases from J, with 13 bases between. CDR3 bases: TGTGCCAGCAGCCAAGCCGGGATCGGAGTAGCCAAAAACATTCAGTACTTC. Translating it yields CASSQAGIGVAKNIQYF.

The V call is TRBV15, the J call TRBJ1-4; 7 bases match TRBD1. The CDR3 length is 17 residues. The germline V gene has CDR1 LNHNV and CDR2 YYDKDF (reference sequence). The V gene end was trimmed by 3 bases and the J gene end by 5 bases; junction bases not matched to a gene: 12. The CDR3 loop reads CATSSPYSGTENEKLFF. The CDR3 DNA reads TGTGCCACCAGCAGCCCCTATTCCGGGACAGAGAATGAAAAACTGTTTTTT.

V and J are TRBV5-1 and TRBJ2-1, with TRBD2 matching over 8 bases. The CDR3 runs 15 residues. Germline trimming cut 0 bases from V and 8 bases from J; bases unmatched to any gene: 7. Germline V gene sequence: CDR1 SGHRS, CDR2 YFSETQ. CDR3 DNA sequence: TGCGCCAGCAGCTTGGTCGGGGGGGCCGTAGATGAGCAGTTCTTC. Its protein is CASSLVGGAVDEQFF.

The CDR3 here is CASSEQGVGNYGYTF. The CDR3 bases are TGTGCCAGCAGCGAACAGGGGGTTGGTAACTATGGCTACACCTTC. The V call is TRBV13, the J call TRBJ1-2, with 8 bases identical to TRBD1. Germline V gives CDR1 PRHDT, CDR2 FYEKMQ (reference sequence). The CDR3 runs 15 residues. The V segment lost 5 bases and the J segment 1 base; nucleotides outside the gene matches: 6.

The chain couples TRBV9 to TRBJ2-6, with a weak D call TRBD2 (5 bases). This CDR3 is 16 amino acids long. Trimming removed 0 bases from V and 2 bases from J, with 9 bases in between. Germline V gives CDR1 SGDLS, CDR2 YYNGEE. The CDR3, as DNA: TGTGCCAGCAGCGTAGGAGGGCAGACTGGGGCCAACGTCCTGACTTTC. It is translated as CASSVGGQTGANVLTF.

This rearrangement joins TRBV4-1 to TRBJ1-4; a weak D match, TRBD1 (5 bases). V gave up 3 bases and J gave up 7 bases, with 9 bases separating them. The CDR3 loop spans 13 amino acids. Germline loops: CDR1 MGHRA, CDR2 YSYEKL. The CDR3 coding sequence is TGCGCCAGCAGCCAGGGAAGGGGTGAAAAACTGTTTTTT. Residues: CASSQGRGEKLFF.

The chain couples TRBV5-4 to TRBJ2-7; 7 bases line up with TRBD2. The CDR3 extends over 17 amino acids. With V trimmed by 4 bases and J by 2 bases, 15 bases remained unmatched. CDR1 and CDR2 (germline): SGHNT, YYREEE (reference sequence). CDR3 in amino acids: CASSRRVQAGKTYEQYF. The CDR3 DNA follows: TGTGCCAGCAGCCGGAGAGTCCAAGCGGGGAAGACCTACGAGCAGTACTTC.

This clone is classed as medium-sized. V is TRBV7-2 and J is TRBJ1-1; 9 nucleotides match TRBD1. J was trimmed by 3 bases and V by 1 base; bases with no gene match: 12. CDR1 and CDR2 from the germline V gene are SGHTA and FQGNSA. The CDR3 spans 18 residues. CDR3 loop: CASSLGRGQGLKDTEAFF. Written as DNA, the CDR3 is TGTGCCAGCAGCTTAGGACGAGGACAGGGGCTCAAGGACACTGAAGCTTTCTTT.

The table lists this clone with a count of one. The chain joins TRBV30 to TRBJ2-3; 7 nucleotides match TRBD1. Germline V lookup: CDR1 GTSNPN, CDR2 SVGIG (reference sequence). Germline trimming cut 5 bases from V and 4 bases from J; bases unmatched to any gene: 3. The CDR3 consists of 12 residues. The CDR3 reads CAWAGTADTQYF. The DNA of the CDR3 is TGTGCCTGGGCCGGGACAGCAGATACGCAGTATTTT.

The chain couples TRBV7-3 to TRBJ2-2; D might be TRBD1 (6 bases). The CDR3 loop spans 15 amino acids. CDR1 SGHTA and CDR2 FQGTGA come from the germline V gene. The V end lost 2 bases, the J end lost 3 bases, and 10 bases lay between the germline ends. CDR3 protein: CASSLLGADTGELFF. CDR3 in DNA: TGTGCCAGCAGCTTACTGGGGGCGGACACCGGGGAGCTGTTTTTT. The whole variable domain, remainder taken from reference TRBV7-3 and TRBJ2-2, is GAGVSQTPSNKVTEKGKYVELRCDPISGHTALYWYRQSLGQGPEFLIYFQGTGAADDSGLPNDRFFAVRPEGSVSTLKIQRTERGDSAVYLCASSLLGADTGELFFGEGSRLTVL.

The genes are TRBV4-3 and TRBJ1-6; no reliable D call. This CDR3 is 19 amino acids long. Germline CDR1 reads LGHNA; CDR2 reads YSLEER. V dropped 0 bases and J dropped 0 bases, with 15 bases sitting between them. CDR3 region: CASSQDPPGSSSYNSPLHF. CDR3 nucleotides: TGCGCCAGCAGCCAAGACCCGCCGGGGTCAAGCTCCTATAATTCACCCCTCCACTTT.